This T cell receptor beta chain was found in a study of blood T cell repertoires in COVID-19. Study background: Acute and convalescent COVID-19 samples came from the United States, Italy and Spain. T cells, B-cell-depleted T cells, or PBMCs provided the cDNA or gDNA that served as material.

This CDR3 is 16 amino acids long. The trim removed 4 bases at V and 7 bases at J, leaving 12 bases unmatched. Germline lookup yields CDR1 SGHRS and CDR2 YFSETQ. Data came from immunoSEQ multiplex PCR; TCRdb stores just in-frame clones and leaves some out. The sample lists 35,000 to 50,000 clones, around 91% occurring once. Sequenced input: peripheral blood. The V call is TRBV5-1, the J call TRBJ2-2, with TRBD2 matching over 8 bases. This sequence was found in a man in his forties or fifties with active COVID-19. The CDR3, as DNA: TGCGCCAGCAGCCCTCGGGGAGCGGGAGCGGTCGGGGAGCTGTTTTTT. Its protein is CASSPRGAGAVGELFF.